The sequence of this T cell receptor beta chain was determined in a study of cytomegalovirus exposure and HLA in healthy donors. Broader study findings: Segments of the TCR beta V type were, in most cases, productive about 87% or about 30% of the time in an earlier analysis.

The PCR made use of 60 Vbeta and 13 Jbeta primers. Generated by immunoSEQ multiplex PCR, the TCRdb table keeps only in-frame clones and is missing some. The sample carries around 65,000 clones, roughly 78% recorded once. This clone was found once. Its antigen is unknown. Trimming pared 10 bases from V and 7 bases from J, leaving 17 bases between. Germline lookup yields CDR1 SGHRS and CDR2 YFSETQ. The CDR3 has 12 amino acids. Material: PBMCs. The TCR sequence derives from a woman aged 30 to 39 in good health and CMV-seronegative. The chain links TRBV5-1 to TRBJ2-5; tentatively, D is TRBD2 (6 bases). CDR3 in DNA: TGCGCCCCCCGGGGGAGTATAGCGACCCAGTACTTC. This translates into CAPRGSIATQYF. Full variable domain (rest looked up from reference TRBV5-1 and TRBJ2-5): KAGVTQTPRYLIKTRGQQVTLSCSPISGHRSVSWYQQTPGQGLQFLFEYFSETQRNKGNFPGRFSGRQFSNSRSEMNVSTLELGDSALYLCAPRGSIATQYFGPGTRLLVL.